This note documents a single T cell receptor beta chain sequence. The antigen remains undetermined. This CDR3 spans 12 amino acids. Trimming removed 0 bases at V and 0 bases at J, with 0 bases between. Germline-derived CDR1 and CDR2 are ENHRY and SYGVKD. Autoimmune disease history or systemic immunosuppression led to patient exclusion. This sample was included in a study of OX40 agonist ivuxolimab in advanced cancers. Across the study: Antecedent anti-PD-1, anti-PD-L1 or anti-CTLA-4 therapy was permissible, with 35% to 40% having received some.

TCRdb's table, derived via immunoSEQ multiplex PCR, lists solely in-frame clones and lacks some. The sample contains around 140,000 clones, about 93% of which appear only once. Study-level points and caveats: Expanded peripheral T cell antigen specificity was not determined. CD4+ T cells averaged fewer expanded clones than CD8+ T cells.

The chain recombines TRBV10-3 with TRBJ2-7, with D uncertain. The specimen comprised CD4+ or CD8+ T cells sorted from blood, sampled in a trial of the OX40 agonist ivuxolimab. The TCR was taken from an adult with an advanced solid tumor such as melanoma, head and neck, liver or kidney cancer. CDR3 DNA: TGTGCCATCAGTGAGTCCTCCTACGAGCAGTACTTC. It encodes CAISESSYEQYF.